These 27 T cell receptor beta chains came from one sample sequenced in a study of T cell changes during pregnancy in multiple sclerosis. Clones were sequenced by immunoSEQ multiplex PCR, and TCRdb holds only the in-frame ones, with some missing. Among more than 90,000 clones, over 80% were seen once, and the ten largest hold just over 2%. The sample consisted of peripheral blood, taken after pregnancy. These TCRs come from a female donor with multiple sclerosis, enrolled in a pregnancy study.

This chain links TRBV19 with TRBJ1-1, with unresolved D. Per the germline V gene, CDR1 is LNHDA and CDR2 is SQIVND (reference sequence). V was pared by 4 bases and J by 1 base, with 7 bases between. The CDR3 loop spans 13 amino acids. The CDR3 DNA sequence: TGTGCCAGTAGTACTTCAGGGAACACTGAAGCTTTCTTT. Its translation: CASSTSGNTEAFF.

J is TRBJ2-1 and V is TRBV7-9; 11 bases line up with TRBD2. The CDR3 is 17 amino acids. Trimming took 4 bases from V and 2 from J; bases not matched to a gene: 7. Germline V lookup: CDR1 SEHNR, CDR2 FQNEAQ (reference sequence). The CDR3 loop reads CASSYPGLAATYNEQFF. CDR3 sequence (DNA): TGTGCCAGCAGCTATCCGGGACTAGCGGCCACCTACAATGAGCAGTTCTTC.

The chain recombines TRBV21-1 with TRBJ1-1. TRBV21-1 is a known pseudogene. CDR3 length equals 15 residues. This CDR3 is CASSGRGTANTEAFF. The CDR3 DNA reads TGTGCCAGCAGCGGGAGGGGGACGGCGAACACTGAAGCTTTCTTT.

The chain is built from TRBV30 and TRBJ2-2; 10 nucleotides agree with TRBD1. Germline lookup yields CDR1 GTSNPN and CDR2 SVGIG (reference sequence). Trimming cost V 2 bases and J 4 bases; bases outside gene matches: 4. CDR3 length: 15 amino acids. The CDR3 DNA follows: TGTGCCTGGAGTTCCTGGACAGGGGGCACCGGGGAGCTGTTTTTT. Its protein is CAWSSWTGGTGELFF.

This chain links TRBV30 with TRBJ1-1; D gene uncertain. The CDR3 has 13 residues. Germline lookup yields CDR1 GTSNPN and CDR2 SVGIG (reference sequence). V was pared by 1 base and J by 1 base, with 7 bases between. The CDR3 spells CAWSGYRNTEAFF. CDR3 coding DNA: TGTGCCTGGAGTGGATACAGGAACACTGAAGCTTTCTTT. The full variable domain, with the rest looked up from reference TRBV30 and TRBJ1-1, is SQTIHQWPATLVQPVGSPLSLECTVEGTSNPNLYWYRQAAGRGLQLLFYSVGIGQISSEVPQNLSASRPQDRQFILSSKKLLLSDSGFYLCAWSGYRNTEAFFGQGTRLTVV.

The CDR3 loop reads CASGHSPDRGCYTF. CDR3 nucleotide sequence: TGTGCCAGCGGCCACTCTCCGGACAGGGGATGCTACACCTTC. The V gene is TRBV7-2, the J gene TRBJ1-2; 9 bases are shared with TRBD1. The V and J ends lost 8 bases and 9 bases, in that order; junction bases with no gene match: 13. Germline V gives CDR1 SGHTA, CDR2 FQGNSA. The CDR3 loop spans 14 amino acids. Supplemented by reference TRBV7-2 and TRBJ1-2, the full variable domain reads GAGVSQSPSNKVTEKGKDVELRCDPISGHTALYWYRQSLGQGLEFLIYFQGNSAPDKSGLPSDRFSAERTGGSVSTLTIQRTQQEDSAVYLCASGHSPDRGCYTFGSGTRLTVV.

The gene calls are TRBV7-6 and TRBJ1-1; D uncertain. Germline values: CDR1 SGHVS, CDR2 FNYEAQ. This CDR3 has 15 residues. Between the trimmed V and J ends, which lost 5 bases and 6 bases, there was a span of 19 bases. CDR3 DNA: TGTGCCAGCAGCCCAGCGTCGCGAAACGGCGCTGAAGCTTTCTTT. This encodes CASSPASRNGAEAFF. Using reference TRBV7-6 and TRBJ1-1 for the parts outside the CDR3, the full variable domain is GAGVSQSPRYKVTKRGQDVALRCDPISGHVSLYWYRQALGQGPEFLTYFNYEAQQDKSGLPNDRFSAERPEGSISTLTIQRTEQRDSAMYRCASSPASRNGAEAFFGQGTRLTVV.

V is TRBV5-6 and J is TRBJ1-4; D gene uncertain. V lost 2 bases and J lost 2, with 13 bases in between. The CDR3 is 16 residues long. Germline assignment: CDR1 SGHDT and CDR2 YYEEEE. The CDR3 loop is CASSFGEGATNEKLFF. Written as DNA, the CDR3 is TGTGCCAGCAGCTTCGGGGAGGGAGCGACTAATGAAAAACTGTTTTTT.

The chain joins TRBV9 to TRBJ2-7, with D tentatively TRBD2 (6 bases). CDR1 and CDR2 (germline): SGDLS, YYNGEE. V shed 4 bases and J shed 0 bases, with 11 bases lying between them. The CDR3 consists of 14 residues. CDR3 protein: CASSFGGSSYEQYF. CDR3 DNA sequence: TGTGCCAGCAGCTTTGGGGGGAGCTCCTACGAGCAGTACTTC. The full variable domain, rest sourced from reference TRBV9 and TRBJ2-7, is DSGVTQTPKHLITATGQRVTLRCSPRSGDLSVYWYQQSLDQGLQFLIQYYNGEERAKGNILERFSAQQFPDLHSELNLSSLELGDSALYFCASSFGGSSYEQYFGPGTRLTVT.

CDR3 sequence reads: CASSLDQAGTSYLGNNEQFF. The CDR3 DNA reads TGTGCCAGCAGCTTAGATCAGGCCGGGACTAGCTATCTCGGCAACAATGAGCAGTTCTTC. The rearrangement links TRBV11-3 to TRBJ2-1; 9 bases map to TRBD2. V lost 0 bases to trimming and J lost 5 bases; unmatched junction nucleotides: 17. This CDR3 comprises 20 residues. Germline CDR1 reads SGHNT; CDR2 reads YENEEA.

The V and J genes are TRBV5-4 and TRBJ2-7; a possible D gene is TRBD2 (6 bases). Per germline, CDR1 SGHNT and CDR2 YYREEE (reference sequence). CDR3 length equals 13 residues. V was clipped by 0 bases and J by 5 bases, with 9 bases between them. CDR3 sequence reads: CASSLGGENEQYF. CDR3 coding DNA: TGTGCCAGCAGCTTGGGGGGGGAGAACGAGCAGTACTTC.

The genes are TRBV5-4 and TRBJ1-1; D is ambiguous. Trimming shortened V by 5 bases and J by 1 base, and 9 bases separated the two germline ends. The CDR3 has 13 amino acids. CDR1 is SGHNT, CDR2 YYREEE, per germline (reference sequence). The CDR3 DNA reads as TGTGCCAGCAGGCCGAGGGAGAACACTGAAGCTTTCTTT. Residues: CASRPRENTEAFF. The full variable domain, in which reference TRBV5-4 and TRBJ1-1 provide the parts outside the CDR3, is ETGVTQSPTHLIKTRGQQVTLRCSSQSGHNTVSWYQQALGQGPQFIFQYYREEENGRGNFPPRFSGLQFPNYSSELNVNALELDDSALYLCASRPRENTEAFFGQGTRLTVV.

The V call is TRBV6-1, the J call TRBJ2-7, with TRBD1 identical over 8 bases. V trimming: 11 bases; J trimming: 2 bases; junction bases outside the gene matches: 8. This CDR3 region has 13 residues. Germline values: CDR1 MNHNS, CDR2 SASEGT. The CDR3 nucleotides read TGTGCCGCAGAAGGACAGGGTCCCTACGAGCAGTACTTC. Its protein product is CAAEGQGPYEQYF.

Here the CDR3 DNA reads TGTGCCAGCACTAGACTAGCGGGGGACGGCTCCTACGAGCAGTACTTC. It encodes CASTRLAGDGSYEQYF. The chain recombines TRBV2 with TRBJ2-7; TRBD2 matches at 12 bases. V lost 7 bases and J lost 0; bases outside the gene matches: 7. CDR3 length equals 16 residues. Germline values: CDR1 SNHLY, CDR2 FYNNEI.

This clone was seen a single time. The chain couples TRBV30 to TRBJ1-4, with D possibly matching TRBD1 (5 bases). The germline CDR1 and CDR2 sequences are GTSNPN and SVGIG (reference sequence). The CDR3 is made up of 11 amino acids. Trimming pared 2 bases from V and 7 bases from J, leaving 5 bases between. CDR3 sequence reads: CAWSQGEKLFF. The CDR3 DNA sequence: TGTGCCTGGAGTCAGGGTGAAAAACTGTTTTTT.

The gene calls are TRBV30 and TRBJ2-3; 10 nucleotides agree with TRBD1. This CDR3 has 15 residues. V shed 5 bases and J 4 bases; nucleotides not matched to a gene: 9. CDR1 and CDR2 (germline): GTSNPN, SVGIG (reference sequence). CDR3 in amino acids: CAWDQTGGFSDTQYF. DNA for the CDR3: TGTGCCTGGGACCAGACAGGGGGCTTTTCAGATACGCAGTATTTT.

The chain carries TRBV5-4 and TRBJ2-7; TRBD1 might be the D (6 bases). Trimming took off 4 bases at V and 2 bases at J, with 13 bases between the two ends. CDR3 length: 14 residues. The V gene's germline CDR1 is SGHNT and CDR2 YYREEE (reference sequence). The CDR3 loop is CASSPDSQPYEQYF. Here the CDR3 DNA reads TGTGCCAGCAGCCCGGACAGTCAGCCCTACGAGCAGTACTTC. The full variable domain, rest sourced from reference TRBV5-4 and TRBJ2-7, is ETGVTQSPTHLIKTRGQQVTLRCSSQSGHNTVSWYQQALGQGPQFIFQYYREEENGRGNFPPRFSGLQFPNYSSELNVNALELDDSALYLCASSPDSQPYEQYFGPGTRLTVT.

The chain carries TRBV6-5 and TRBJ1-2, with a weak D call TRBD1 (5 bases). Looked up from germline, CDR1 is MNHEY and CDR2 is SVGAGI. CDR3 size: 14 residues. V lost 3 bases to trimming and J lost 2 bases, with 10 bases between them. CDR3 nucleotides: TGTGCCAGCAGTTATGGGGGAGGGAACTATGGCTACACCTTC. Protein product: CASSYGGGNYGYTF.

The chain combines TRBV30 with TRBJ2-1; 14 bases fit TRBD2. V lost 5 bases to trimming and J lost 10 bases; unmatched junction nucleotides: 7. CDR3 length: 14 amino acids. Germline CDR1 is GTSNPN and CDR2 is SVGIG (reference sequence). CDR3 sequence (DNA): TGTGCCTGGGGAGGACTAGCGGGGGGTAGAGAGCAGTTCTTC. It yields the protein CAWGGLAGGREQFF.

CDR3 bases: TGTGCCAGTAGACCACAGGGAAACGACGAGACCCAGTACTTC. Translation: CASRPQGNDETQYF. The chain recombines TRBV19 with TRBJ2-5; D might be TRBD1 (6 bases). This CDR3 spans 14 amino acids. V lost 6 bases, J lost 5 bases, and 16 bases lay in between. From germline, CDR1 is LNHDA and CDR2 SQIVND (reference sequence).

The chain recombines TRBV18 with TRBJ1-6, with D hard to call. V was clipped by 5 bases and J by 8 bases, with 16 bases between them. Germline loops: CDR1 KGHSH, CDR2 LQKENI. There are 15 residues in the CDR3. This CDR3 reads CASSGSTTPYSPLHF. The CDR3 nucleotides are TGTGCCAGCTCAGGATCTACGACACCATATTCACCCCTCCACTTT.

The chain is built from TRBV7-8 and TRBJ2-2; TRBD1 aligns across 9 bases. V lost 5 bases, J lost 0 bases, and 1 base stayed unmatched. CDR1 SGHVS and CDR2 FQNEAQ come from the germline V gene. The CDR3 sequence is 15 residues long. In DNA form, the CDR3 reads TGTGCCAGCAGCAGACAGGGGGCGAACACCGGGGAGCTGTTTTTT. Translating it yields CASSRQGANTGELFF. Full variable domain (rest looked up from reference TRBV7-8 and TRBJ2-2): GAGVSQSPRYKVAKRGQDVALRCDPISGHVSLFWYQQALGQGPEFLTYFQNEAQLDKSGLPSDRFFAERPEGSVSTLKIQRTQQEDSAVYLCASSRQGANTGELFFGEGSRLTVL.

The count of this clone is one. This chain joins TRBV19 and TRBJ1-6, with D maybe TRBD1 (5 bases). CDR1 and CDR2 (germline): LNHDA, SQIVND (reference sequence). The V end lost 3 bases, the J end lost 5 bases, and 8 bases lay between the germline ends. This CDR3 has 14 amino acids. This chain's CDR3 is CASSIRGNNSPLHF. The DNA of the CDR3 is TGTGCCAGTAGTATTAGGGGTAATAATTCACCCCTCCACTTT.

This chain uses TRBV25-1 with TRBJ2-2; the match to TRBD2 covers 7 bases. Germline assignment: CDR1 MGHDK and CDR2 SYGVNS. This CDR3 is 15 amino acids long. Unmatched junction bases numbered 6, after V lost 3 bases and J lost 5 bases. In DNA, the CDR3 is TGTGCCAGCAGTGAGGGCCTAGCGGATACCGGGGAGCTGTTTTTT. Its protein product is CASSEGLADTGELFF.

In nucleotides, the CDR3 is TGTGCCAGCAGCTACACGGCAGGAGGCGAGCAGTACTTC. This codes for CASSYTAGGEQYF. The chain carries TRBV11-3 and TRBJ2-7, with D tentatively TRBD2 (5 bases). CDR3 length: 13 amino acids. CDR1 and CDR2 from the germline V gene are SGHNT and YENEEA. Trimming took 4 bases from V and 6 from J, leaving 13 bases between them.

The CDR3 nucleotides read TGTGCCAGCAGCTTTACTCCCGGGAGCCGGCCAGGTACGCAGTATTTT. Protein: CASSFTPGSRPGTQYF. V usage is TRBV5-6 and J usage is TRBJ2-3; D perhaps matches TRBD2 (6 bases). Germline V gives CDR1 SGHDT, CDR2 YYEEEE. This CDR3 is built from 16 residues. The ends were cut back, 2 bases at V and 8 bases at J, with 21 bases in the middle. Together with reference TRBV5-6 and TRBJ2-3, the CDR3 gives the full variable domain: DAGVTQSPTHLIKTRGQQVTLRCSPKSGHDTVSWYQQALGQGPQFIFQYYEEEERQRGNFPDRFSGHQFPNYSSELNVNALLLGDSALYLCASSFTPGSRPGTQYFGPGTRLTVL.

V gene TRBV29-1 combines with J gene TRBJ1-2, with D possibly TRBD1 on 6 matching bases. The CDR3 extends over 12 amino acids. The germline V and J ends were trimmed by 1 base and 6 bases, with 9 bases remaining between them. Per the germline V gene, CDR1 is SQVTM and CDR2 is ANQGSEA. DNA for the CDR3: TGCAGCGTTGAAGGGGGGCGAGATGGCTACACCTTC. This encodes CSVEGGRDGYTF.